This record looks at one T cell receptor (beta chain) sequence and its context. Its antigen remains unknown. The data derive from a study of CD8+ T cells in alopecia areata. Regarding the study as a whole: Clonality in the scalp and expanded CD8+ clones ranked among the top 100 were significantly decreased by tofacitinib.

The V gene's germline CDR1 is SGDLS and CDR2 YYNGEE. The CDR3 totals 16 residues. V shed 3 bases, J shed 3 bases, and the junction held 8 bases outside the gene matches. Treatment described: oral pan-JAK inhibitor, 5-10 mg twice daily. cDNA serving as the sequencing template came from extracted, reverse transcribed RNA. Method: immunoSEQ multiplex PCR; TCRdb's copy keeps in-frame clones and lacks some. The sample lists roughly 210,000 clones, 40% to 45% occurring once. Specimen: CD4+ T cells sorted from blood, collected around week 37, from a patient treated with tofacitinib. The sequence came from a human donor with alopecia areata. J is TRBJ2-7 and V is TRBV9; the match to TRBD2 covers 11 bases. The CDR3 here is CASSARGLADVYEQYF. In DNA form, the CDR3 reads TGTGCCAGCAGCGCCCGGGGACTAGCGGATGTCTACGAGCAGTACTTC.